One sample yielded the 11 T cell receptor beta chains listed below, sequenced in a study of graft-versus-host responses after intestinal transplantation. Only in-frame clones appear in the TCRdb table, and some are missing; sequencing was by immunoSEQ multiplex PCR. The sample consists of approximately 10,000 clones, 25% to 30% of them appearing once. The sample here was alloreactive CD4+ T cells from a mixed lymphocyte reaction culture, taken before intestinal transplant. The subset: CFSE-low proliferating T cells sorted from approximately 6-day pre-transplant mixed lymphocyte reaction (GvH or HvG direction). These receptors all stem from a human patient who received an intestinal transplant.

This clone was seen a handful of times. This chain joins TRBV10-1 and TRBJ2-5; 7 bases map to TRBD1. The V gene end was trimmed by 4 bases and the J gene end by 5 bases; junction bases not matched to a gene: 7. The germline gives CDR1 WNHNN, CDR2 SYGVQD (reference sequence). The CDR3 sequence is 14 residues long. The CDR3 DNA reads TGCGCCAGCAGTGTTACAGGGGATGTCGAGACCCAGTACTTC. This sequence encodes CASSVTGDVETQYF.

To note about this clone: The junction departs from the called germline gene at one end, perhaps through a read error. J is TRBJ2-3 and V is TRBV7-7, with TRBD2 matching over 9 bases. This CDR3 contains 15 residues. CDR1 and CDR2 (germline): SSHAT, FNYEAQ (reference sequence). CDR3 nucleotides: TGTGCTAGCAGCTTAACTAGCGGGCTGCTAGATACGCAGTATTTT. This gives the protein CASSLTSGLLDTQYF. The complete variable domain, with remaining parts taken from reference TRBV7-7 and TRBJ2-3, reads GAGVSQSPRYKVTKRGQDVTLRCDPISSHATLYWYQQALGQGPEFLTYFNYEAQPDKSGLPSDRFSAERPEGSISTLTIQRTEQRDSAMYRCASSLTSGLLDTQYFGPGTRLTVL.

This rearrangement joins TRBV6-1 to TRBJ1-1; 12 nucleotides match TRBD1. The CDR3 contains 14 residues. Trimming took 3 bases from V and 6 from J; bases not matched to a gene: 2. The germline V gene encodes CDR1 MNHNS and CDR2 SASEGT. CDR3 in DNA: TGTGCCAGCAGTGACGGGACAGGGGGCCCTGAAGCTTTCTTT. Amino acids: CASSDGTGGPEAFF.

By frequency in the sample, this clone is medium-sized. This chain joins TRBV6-5 and TRBJ1-4, with D uncertain. The CDR3 is made up of 15 amino acids. CDR1 and CDR2 from the germline V gene are MNHEY and SVGAGI. V was trimmed by 4 bases and J by 7 bases, leaving 16 bases between them. CDR3: CASSSTSGSGEKLFF. In DNA form, the CDR3 reads TGTGCCAGCAGTTCCACCTCAGGCTCCGGTGAAAAACTGTTTTTT.

This clone has just a few counts. V gene TRBV27 combines with J gene TRBJ2-1; a weak D match, TRBD2 (5 bases). The CDR3 runs to 15 residues. Germline values: CDR1 MNHEY, CDR2 SMNVEV (reference sequence). V was pared by 5 bases and J by 0 bases, with 11 bases between. The CDR3 DNA sequence: TGTGCCAGCAGTGAGAGCGGAAGCTCCTACAATGAGCAGTTCTTC. This translates into CASSESGSSYNEQFF.

This rearrangement joins TRBV11-2 to TRBJ2-2; D is unresolved. Germline CDR1 is SGHAT and CDR2 is FQNNGV. V was clipped by 5 bases and J by 5 bases, with 18 bases between them. The CDR3 is 16 residues long. CDR3 protein: CASSRLSAHYTGELFF. The CDR3 coding sequence is TGTGCCAGCAGCCGGCTGTCTGCCCATTATACCGGGGAGCTGTTTTTT. The full variable domain, its missing parts supplied by reference TRBV11-2 and TRBJ2-2, is EAGVAQSPRYKIIEKRQSVAFWCNPISGHATLYWYQQILGQGPKLLIQFQNNGVVDDSQLPKDRFSAERLKGVDSTLKIQPAKLEDSAVYLCASSRLSAHYTGELFFGEGSRLTVL.

The chain employs TRBV29-1 and TRBJ1-4; 8 bases are a match to TRBD1. The V gene's germline CDR1 is SQVTM and CDR2 ANQGSEA. V lost 6 bases, J lost 3 bases, and 6 bases stayed unmatched. The CDR3 sequence is 14 residues long. In DNA form, the CDR3 reads TGCAGCGTACAGGACAGGGAGGCTAATGAAAAACTGTTTTTT. This gives the protein CSVQDREANEKLFF.

This clone has just a few counts. The J gene is TRBJ1-5, the V gene TRBV27, with a possible D match to TRBD1 (6 bases). Trimming took off 1 base at V and 0 bases at J, with 10 bases between the two ends. The CDR3 length is 16 residues. Germline-derived CDR1 and CDR2 are MNHEY and SMNVEV (reference sequence). The CDR3 loop reads CASSLWAGDSNQPQHF. CDR3 nucleotides: TGTGCCAGCAGTTTATGGGCAGGGGATAGCAATCAGCCCCAGCATTTT.

The chain combines TRBV6-4 with TRBJ2-1; TRBD2 agrees at 9 bases. CDR1 and CDR2 from the germline V gene are MRHNA and SNTAGT. V dropped 6 bases and J dropped 4; count of bases not matched to a gene: 7. There are 15 residues in the CDR3. The CDR3 reads CASRILAGPYNEQFF. CDR3 in DNA: TGTGCCAGCAGGATTCTAGCGGGACCGTACAATGAGCAGTTCTTC.

The genes are TRBV30 and TRBJ2-7; D possibly corresponds to TRBD2 (5 bases). From germline, CDR1 is GTSNPN and CDR2 SVGIG (reference sequence). The ends were cut back, 3 bases at V and 7 bases at J, with 19 bases in the middle. CDR3 length: 14 amino acids. The CDR3 sequence: CAWSRGQTPREQYF. In nucleotides, the CDR3 is TGTGCCTGGAGCCGGGGTCAAACTCCACGGGAGCAGTACTTC.

The sample holds a few counts of this clone. This chain connects TRBV7-9 to TRBJ1-1, with D perhaps matching TRBD1 (6 bases). Trimming took 1 base from V and 1 from J, leaving 7 bases between them. The CDR3 consists of 14 residues. Germline V gene data show CDR1 as SEHNR and CDR2 as FQNEAQ (reference sequence). CDR3 nucleotide sequence: TGTGCCAGCAGCTTAGTAGGGGGGAACACTGAAGCTTTCTTT. This codes for CASSLVGGNTEAFF.